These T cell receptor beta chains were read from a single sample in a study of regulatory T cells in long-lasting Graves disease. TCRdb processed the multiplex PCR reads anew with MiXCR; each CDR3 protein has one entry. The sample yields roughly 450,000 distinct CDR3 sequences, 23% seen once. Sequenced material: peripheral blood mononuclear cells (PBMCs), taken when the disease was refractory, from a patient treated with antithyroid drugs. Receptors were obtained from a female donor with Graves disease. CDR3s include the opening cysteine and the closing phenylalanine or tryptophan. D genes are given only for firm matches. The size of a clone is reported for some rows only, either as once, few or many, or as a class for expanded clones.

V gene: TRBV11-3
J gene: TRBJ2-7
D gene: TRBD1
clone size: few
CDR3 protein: CASSSDRGSNEQYF
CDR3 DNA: TGTGCCAGCAGCTCTGACAGGGGGAGCAACGAGCAGTACTTC

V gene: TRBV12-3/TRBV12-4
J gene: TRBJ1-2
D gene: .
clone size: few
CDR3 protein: CASSFQRGYGYTF
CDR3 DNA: TGTGCCAGCAGTTTTCAAAGGGGCTATGGCTACACCTTC

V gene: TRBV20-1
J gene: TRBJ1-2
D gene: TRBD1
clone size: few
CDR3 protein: CSASQATGGIGGYTF
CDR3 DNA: TGCAGTGCTAGTCAGGCGACAGGGGGAATAGGGGGCTACACCTTC

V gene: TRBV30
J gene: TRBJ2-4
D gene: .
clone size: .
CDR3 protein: CAWASQVNIQYF
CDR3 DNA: TGTGCCTGGGCGAGCCAAGTGAACATTCAGTACTTC

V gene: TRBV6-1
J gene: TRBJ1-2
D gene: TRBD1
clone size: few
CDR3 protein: CASSTDDREMPSYGYTF
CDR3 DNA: TGTGCCAGCAGTACAGACGACAGGGAAATGCCCTCCTATGGCTACACCTTC

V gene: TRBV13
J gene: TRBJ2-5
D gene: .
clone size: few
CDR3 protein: CASSAPWDYQETQYF
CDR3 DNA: TGTGCCAGCAGTGCTCCCTGGGACTACCAAGAGACCCAGTACTTC

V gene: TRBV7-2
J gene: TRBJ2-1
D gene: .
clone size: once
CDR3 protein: CASSLMGHEQFF
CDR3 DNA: TGTGCCAGCAGCTTAATGGGTCATGAGCAGTTCTTC

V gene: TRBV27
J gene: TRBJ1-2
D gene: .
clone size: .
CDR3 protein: CASSPGYSSWYGYTF
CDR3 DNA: TGTGCCAGCAGTCCAGGTTACTCTTCGTGGTATGGCTACACCTTC

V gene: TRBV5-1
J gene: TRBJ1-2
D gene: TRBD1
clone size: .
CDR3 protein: CASSLTGANGYTF
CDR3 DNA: TGCGCCAGCAGCCTGACAGGGGCAAATGGCTACACCTTC

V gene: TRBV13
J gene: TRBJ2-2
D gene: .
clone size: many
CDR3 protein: CASSLGPKNTGELFF
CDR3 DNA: TGTGCCAGCAGCTTAGGCCCCAAGAACACCGGGGAGCTGTTTTTT

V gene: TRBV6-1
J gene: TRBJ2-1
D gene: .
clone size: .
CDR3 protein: CASRPQTGKDEQFF
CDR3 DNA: TGTGCCAGCAGGCCCCAAACAGGGAAGGATGAGCAGTTCTTC

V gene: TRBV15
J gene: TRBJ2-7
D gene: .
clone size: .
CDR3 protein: CATSLGRRIYEQYF
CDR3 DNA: TGTGCCACCAGCCTTGGTCGGAGAATTTACGAGCAGTACTTC

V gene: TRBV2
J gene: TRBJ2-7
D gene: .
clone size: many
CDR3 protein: CASKVTASYEQYF
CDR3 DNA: TGTGCCAGCAAGGTCACAGCTTCCTACGAGCAGTACTTC

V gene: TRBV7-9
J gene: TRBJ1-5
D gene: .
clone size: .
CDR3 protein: CASSLDGRGNQPQHF
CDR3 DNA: TGTGCCAGCAGCTTAGACGGGAGGGGCAATCAGCCCCAGCATTTT

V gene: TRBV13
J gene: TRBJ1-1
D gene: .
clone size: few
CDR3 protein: CASFGTAHTEAFF
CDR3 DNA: TGTGCCAGCTTCGGGACGGCTCACACTGAAGCTTTCTTT

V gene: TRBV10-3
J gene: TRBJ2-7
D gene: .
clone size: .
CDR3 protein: CAISERTSYEQYF
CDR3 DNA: TGTGCCATCAGTGAAAGGACAAGCTACGAGCAGTACTTC

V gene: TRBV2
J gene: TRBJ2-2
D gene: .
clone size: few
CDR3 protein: CASKLQTSNTGELFF
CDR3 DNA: TGTGCCAGCAAGCTCCAGACCTCGAACACCGGGGAGCTGTTTTTT

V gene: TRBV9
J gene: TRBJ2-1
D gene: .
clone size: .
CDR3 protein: CASSVAQRNNNEQFF
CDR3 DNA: TGTGCCAGCAGCGTAGCCCAGCGGAACAACAATGAGCAGTTCTTC

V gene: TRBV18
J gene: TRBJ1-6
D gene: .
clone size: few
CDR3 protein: CASSPANSPLHF
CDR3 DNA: TGTGCCAGCTCACCTGCTAATTCACCCCTCCACTTT

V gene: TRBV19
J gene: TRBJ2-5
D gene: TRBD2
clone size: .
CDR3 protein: CASSTLAGYQETQYF
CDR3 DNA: TGTGCCAGTAGTACACTAGCGGGGTACCAAGAGACCCAGTACTTC

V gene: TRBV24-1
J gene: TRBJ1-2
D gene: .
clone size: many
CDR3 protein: CATSDSDRTYGYTF
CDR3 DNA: TGTGCCACCAGTGATTCGGACAGAACCTATGGCTACACCTTC

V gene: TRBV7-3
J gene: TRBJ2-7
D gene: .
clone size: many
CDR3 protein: CASSLGRDSPSYEQYF
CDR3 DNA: TGTGCCAGCAGCTTAGGGCGGGACAGCCCTTCCTACGAGCAGTACTTC

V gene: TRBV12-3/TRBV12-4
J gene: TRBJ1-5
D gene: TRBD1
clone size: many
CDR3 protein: CASSFRQGDQPQHF
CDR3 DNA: TGTGCCAGCAGTTTTCGACAGGGAGATCAGCCCCAGCATTTT

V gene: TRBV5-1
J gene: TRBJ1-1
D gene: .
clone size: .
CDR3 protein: CASSFLGGDTEAFF
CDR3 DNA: TGCGCCAGCAGCTTTCTTGGGGGGGACACTGAAGCTTTCTTT

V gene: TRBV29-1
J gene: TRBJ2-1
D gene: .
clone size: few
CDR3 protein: CSVEVPSRRFNEQFF
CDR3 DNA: TGCAGCGTTGAAGTTCCAAGTCGAAGGTTCAATGAGCAGTTCTTC

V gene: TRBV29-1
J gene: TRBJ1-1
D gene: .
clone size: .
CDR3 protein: CSARGGAYEAFF
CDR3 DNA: TGCAGCGCTAGGGGGGGGGCGTATGAAGCTTTCTTT

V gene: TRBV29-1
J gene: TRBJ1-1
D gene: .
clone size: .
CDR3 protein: CSVGGGGGNTEAFF
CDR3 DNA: TGCAGCGTTGGCGGGGGTGGGGGCAACACTGAAGCTTTCTTT

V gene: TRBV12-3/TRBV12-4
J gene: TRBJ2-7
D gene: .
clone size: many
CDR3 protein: CASSLSVVPYYEQYF
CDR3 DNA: TGTGCCAGCAGTTTATCAGTCGTCCCCTACTACGAGCAGTACTTC

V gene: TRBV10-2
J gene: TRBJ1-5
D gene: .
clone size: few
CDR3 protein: CASGEGVPPQHF
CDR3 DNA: TGCGCCAGCGGTGAGGGAGTGCCGCCCCAGCATTTT

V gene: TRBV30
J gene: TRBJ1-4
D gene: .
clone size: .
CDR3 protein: CAWSGTQGNEKLFF
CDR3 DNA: TGTGCCTGGAGTGGGACTCAGGGCAATGAAAAACTGTTTTTT

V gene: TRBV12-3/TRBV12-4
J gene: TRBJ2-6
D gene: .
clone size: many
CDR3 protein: CASSSYDSSGANVLTF
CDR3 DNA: TGTGCCAGCAGTTCTTACGACAGCTCGGGGGCCAACGTCCTGACTTTC

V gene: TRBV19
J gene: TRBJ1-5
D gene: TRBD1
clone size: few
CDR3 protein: CASGDSRGNQPQHF
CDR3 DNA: TGTGCCAGTGGGGACAGTAGAGGCAATCAGCCCCAGCATTTT

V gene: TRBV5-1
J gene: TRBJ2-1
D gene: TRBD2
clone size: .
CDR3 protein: CASSLFAGGNEQFF
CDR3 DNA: TGCGCCAGCAGCTTGTTTGCGGGGGGGAATGAGCAGTTCTTC

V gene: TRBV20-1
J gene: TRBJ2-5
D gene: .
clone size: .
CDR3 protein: CSAPSRGWEETQYF
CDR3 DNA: TGCAGTGCTCCCAGTCGGGGGTGGGAAGAGACCCAGTACTTC

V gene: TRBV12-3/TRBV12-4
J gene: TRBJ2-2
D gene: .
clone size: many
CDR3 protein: CASQQGIPGELFF
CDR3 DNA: TGTGCCAGCCAACAGGGTATCCCCGGGGAGCTGTTTTTT

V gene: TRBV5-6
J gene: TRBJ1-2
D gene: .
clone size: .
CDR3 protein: CASSIAQGLGYGYTF
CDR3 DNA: TGTGCCAGCAGCATAGCACAGGGTCTGGGCTATGGCTACACCTTC

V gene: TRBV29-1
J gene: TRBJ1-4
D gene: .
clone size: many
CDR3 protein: CSVRSRTTNEKLFF
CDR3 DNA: TGCAGCGTTCGATCCAGGACAACTAATGAAAAACTGTTTTTT

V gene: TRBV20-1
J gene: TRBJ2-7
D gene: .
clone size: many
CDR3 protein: CSARPGSYEQYF
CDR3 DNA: TGCAGTGCTAGACCAGGCTCCTACGAGCAGTACTTC

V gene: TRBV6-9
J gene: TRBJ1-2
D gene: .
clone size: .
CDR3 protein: CASSYSKSLLGYTF
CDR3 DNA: TGTGCCAGCAGTTACTCGAAATCCCTACTTGGCTACACCTTC

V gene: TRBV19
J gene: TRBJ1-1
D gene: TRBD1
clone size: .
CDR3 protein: CASSTRPGQDFMSTEAFF
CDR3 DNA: TGTGCCAGTAGTACCAGACCGGGACAGGATTTTATGTCCACTGAAGCTTTCTTT

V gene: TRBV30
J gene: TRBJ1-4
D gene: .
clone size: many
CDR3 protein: CAWTQEGFGGKLFF
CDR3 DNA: TGTGCCTGGACCCAAGAAGGGTTCGGGGGAAAACTGTTTTTT

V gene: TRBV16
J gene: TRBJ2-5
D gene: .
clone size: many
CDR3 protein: CASSQSGYRGTQYF
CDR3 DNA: TGTGCCAGCAGCCAATCAGGCTATAGAGGGACCCAGTACTTC

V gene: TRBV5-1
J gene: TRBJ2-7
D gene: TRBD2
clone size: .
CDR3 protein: CASSLAASGSSYEQYF
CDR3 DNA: TGCGCCAGCAGCTTGGCGGCTAGCGGGAGCTCCTACGAGCAGTACTTC

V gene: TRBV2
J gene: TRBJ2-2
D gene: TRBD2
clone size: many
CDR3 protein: CASALSPRLAGGVGELFF
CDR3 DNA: TGTGCCAGCGCCCTAAGCCCCAGACTAGCGGGAGGCGTCGGGGAGCTGTTTTTT

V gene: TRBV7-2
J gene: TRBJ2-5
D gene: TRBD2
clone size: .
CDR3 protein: CASSFRGLAGRSRETQYF
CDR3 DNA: TGTGCCAGCAGCTTTAGGGGACTAGCGGGAAGGAGTCGAGAGACCCAGTACTTC

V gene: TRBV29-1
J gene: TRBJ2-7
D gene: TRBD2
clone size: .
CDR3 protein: CSVSGTSDYYEQYF
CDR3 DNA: TGCAGCGTTTCCGGGACTAGCGATTACTACGAGCAGTACTTC

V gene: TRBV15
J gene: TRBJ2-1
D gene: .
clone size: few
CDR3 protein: CATSRDTSSYNEQFF
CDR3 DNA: TGTGCCACCAGCAGAGATACTAGTTCCTACAATGAGCAGTTCTTC

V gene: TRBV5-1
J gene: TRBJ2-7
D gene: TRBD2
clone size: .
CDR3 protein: CASSLGLAGGFEQYF
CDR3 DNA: TGCGCCAGCAGCTTGGGACTAGCGGGAGGATTCGAGCAGTACTTC

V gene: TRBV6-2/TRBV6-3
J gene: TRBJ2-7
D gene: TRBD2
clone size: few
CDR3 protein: CASSYLFREGPYEQYF
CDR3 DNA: TGTGCCAGCAGCTACCTCTTCCGGGAGGGACCCTACGAGCAGTACTTC

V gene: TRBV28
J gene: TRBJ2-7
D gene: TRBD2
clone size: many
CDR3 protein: CASLSRTSGDYEQYF
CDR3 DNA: TGTGCCAGCCTTTCTAGGACTAGCGGCGACTACGAGCAGTACTTC

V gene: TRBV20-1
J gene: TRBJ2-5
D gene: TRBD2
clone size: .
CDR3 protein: CSLLLAGGETQYF
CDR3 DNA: TGCAGCCTTCTTCTAGCGGGAGGAGAGACCCAGTACTTC

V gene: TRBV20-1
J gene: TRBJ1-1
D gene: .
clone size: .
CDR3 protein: CSTVGEPWFTEAFF
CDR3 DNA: TGCAGTACCGTTGGAGAGCCCTGGTTCACTGAAGCTTTCTTT

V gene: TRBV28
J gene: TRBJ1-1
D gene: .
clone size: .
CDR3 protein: CASRRVAEAFF
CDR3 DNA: TGTGCCAGCCGGAGGGTGGCTGAAGCTTTCTTT

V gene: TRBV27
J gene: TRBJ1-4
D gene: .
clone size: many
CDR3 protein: CASSPTATNEKLFF
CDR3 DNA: TGTGCCAGCAGTCCGACGGCAACTAATGAAAAACTGTTTTTT

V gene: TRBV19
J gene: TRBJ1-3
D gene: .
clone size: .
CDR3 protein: CASSNPTGAGNTIYF
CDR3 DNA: TGTGCCAGTAGTAACCCGACCGGGGCTGGAAACACCATATATTTT